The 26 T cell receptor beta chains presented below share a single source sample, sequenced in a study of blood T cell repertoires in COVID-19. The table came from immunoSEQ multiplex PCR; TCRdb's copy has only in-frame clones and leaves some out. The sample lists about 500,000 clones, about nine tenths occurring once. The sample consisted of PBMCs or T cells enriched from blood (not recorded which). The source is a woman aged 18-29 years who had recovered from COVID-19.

The CDR3: CASSYAGTGESYEQYF. For the CDR3, the DNA is TGTGCCAGCAGTTATGCCGGGACAGGGGAATCCTACGAGCAGTACTTC. The chain has TRBV27 and TRBJ2-7; TRBD1 aligns across 10 bases. The CDR3 consists of 16 residues. The V gene's germline CDR1 is MNHEY and CDR2 SMNVEV (reference sequence). V was clipped by 4 bases and J by 1 base; unmatched bases: 7.

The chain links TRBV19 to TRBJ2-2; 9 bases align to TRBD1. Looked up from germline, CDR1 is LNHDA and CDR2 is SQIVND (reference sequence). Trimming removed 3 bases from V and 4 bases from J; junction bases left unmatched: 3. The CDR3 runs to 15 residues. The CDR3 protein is CASSMGQGSTGELFF. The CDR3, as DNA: TGTGCCAGTAGTATGGGACAGGGAAGCACCGGGGAGCTGTTTTTT.

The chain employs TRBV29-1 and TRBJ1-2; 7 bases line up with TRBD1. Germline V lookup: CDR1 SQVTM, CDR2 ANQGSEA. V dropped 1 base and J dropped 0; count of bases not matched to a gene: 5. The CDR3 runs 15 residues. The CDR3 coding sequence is TGCAGCGTTGAAGGGGTGCAGGGGGCTAACTATGGCTACACCTTC. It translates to CSVEGVQGANYGYTF.

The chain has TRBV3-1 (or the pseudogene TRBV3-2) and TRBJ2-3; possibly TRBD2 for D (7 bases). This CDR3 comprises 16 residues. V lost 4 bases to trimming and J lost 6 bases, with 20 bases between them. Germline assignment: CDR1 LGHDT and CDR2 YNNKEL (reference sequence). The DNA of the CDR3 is TGTGCCAGCAGCCTCGCGACTAGCACTCAGGGGGATACGCAGTATTTT. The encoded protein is CASSLATSTQGDTQYF.

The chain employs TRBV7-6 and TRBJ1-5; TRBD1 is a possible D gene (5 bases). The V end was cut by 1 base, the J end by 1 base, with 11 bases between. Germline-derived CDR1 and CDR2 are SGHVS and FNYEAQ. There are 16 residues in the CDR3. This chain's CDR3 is CASSLVTGGSNQPQHF. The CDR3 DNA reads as TGTGCCAGCAGCTTAGTAACTGGGGGGAGCAATCAGCCCCAGCATTTT.

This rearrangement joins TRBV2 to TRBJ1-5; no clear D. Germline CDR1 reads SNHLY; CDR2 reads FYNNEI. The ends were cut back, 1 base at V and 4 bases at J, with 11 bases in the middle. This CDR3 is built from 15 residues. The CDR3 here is CASSEGAQKNQPQHF. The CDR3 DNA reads TGTGCCAGCAGTGAAGGGGCCCAGAAGAATCAGCCCCAGCATTTT.

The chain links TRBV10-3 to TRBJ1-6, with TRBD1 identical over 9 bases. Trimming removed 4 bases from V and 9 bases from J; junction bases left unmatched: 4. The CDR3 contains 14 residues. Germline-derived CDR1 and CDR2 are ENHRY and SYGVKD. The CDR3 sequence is CAISAGQGGSPLHF. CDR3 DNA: TGTGCCATCAGTGCGGGACAGGGAGGTTCACCCCTCCACTTT.

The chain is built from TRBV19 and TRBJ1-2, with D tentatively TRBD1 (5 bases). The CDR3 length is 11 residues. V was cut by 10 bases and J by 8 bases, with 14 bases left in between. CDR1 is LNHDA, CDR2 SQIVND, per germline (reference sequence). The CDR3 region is CATHQGSGYTF. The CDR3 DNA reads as TGTGCCACCCACCAGGGATCCGGCTACACCTTC.

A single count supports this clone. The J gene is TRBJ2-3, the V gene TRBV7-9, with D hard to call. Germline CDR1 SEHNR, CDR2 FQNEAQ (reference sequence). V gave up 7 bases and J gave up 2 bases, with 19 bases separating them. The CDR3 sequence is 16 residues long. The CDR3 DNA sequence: TGTGCCAGCACCCCCGCGCGGCAGTCCACCACAGATACGCAGTATTTT. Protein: CASTPARQSTTDTQYF.

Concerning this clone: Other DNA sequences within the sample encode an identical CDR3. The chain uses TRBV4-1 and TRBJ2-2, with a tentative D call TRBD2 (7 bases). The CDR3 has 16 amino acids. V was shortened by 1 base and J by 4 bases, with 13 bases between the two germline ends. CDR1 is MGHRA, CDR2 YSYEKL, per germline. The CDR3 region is CASSQGRGGRTGELFF. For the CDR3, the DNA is TGCGCCAGCAGCCAAGGAAGGGGGGGGCGCACCGGGGAGCTGTTTTTT.

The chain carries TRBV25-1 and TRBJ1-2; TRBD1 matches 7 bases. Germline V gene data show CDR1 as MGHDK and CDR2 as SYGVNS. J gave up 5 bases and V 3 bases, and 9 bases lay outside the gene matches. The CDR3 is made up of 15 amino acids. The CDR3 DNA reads TGTGCCAGCAGTGACCCGACGACAGGGAAGTATGGCTACACCTTC. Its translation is CASSDPTTGKYGYTF.

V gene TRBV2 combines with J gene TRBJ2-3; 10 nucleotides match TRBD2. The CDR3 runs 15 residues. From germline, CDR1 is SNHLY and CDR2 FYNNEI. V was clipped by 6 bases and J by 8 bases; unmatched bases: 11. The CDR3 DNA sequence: TGTGCCAGCAGCTACAGCGGGGGGGCCGAGGGTACGCAGTATTTT. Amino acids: CASSYSGGAEGTQYF. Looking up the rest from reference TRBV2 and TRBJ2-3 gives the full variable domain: EPEVTQTPSHQVTQMGQEVILRCVPISNHLYFYWYRQILGQKVEFLVSFYNNEISEKSEIFDDQFSVERPDGSNFTLKIRSTKLEDSAMYFCASSYSGGAEGTQYFGPGTRLTVL.

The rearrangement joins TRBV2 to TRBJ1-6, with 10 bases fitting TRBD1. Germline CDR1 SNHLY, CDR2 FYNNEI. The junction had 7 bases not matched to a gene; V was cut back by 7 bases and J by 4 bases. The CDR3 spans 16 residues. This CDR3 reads CASTDRGPVYNSPLHF. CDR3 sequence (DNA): TGTGCCAGCACCGACAGGGGGCCGGTTTATAATTCACCCCTCCACTTT. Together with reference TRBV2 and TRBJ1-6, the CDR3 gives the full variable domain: EPEVTQTPSHQVTQMGQEVILRCVPISNHLYFYWYRQILGQKVEFLVSFYNNEISEKSEIFDDQFSVERPDGSNFTLKIRSTKLEDSAMYFCASTDRGPVYNSPLHFGNGTRLTVT.

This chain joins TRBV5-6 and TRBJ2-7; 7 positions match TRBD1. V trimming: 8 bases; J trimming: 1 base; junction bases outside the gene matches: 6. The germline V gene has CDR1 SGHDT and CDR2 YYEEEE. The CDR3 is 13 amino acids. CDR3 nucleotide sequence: TGTGCCAGTTCAGGGGGACCGTCCTACGAGCAGTACTTC. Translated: CASSGGPSYEQYF.

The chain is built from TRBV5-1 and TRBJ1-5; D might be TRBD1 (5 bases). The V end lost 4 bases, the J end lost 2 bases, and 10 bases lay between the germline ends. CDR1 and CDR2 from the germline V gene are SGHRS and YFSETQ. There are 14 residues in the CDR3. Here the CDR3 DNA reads TGCGCCAGCAGCGATGGGGCGGGCAATCAGCCCCAGCATTTT. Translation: CASSDGAGNQPQHF.

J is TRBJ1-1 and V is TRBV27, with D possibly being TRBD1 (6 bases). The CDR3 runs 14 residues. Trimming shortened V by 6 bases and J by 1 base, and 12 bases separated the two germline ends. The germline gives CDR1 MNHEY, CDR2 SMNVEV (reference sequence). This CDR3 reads CASRQGLGNTEAFF. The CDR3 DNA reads TGTGCCAGCAGACAGGGTTTGGGGAACACTGAAGCTTTCTTT.

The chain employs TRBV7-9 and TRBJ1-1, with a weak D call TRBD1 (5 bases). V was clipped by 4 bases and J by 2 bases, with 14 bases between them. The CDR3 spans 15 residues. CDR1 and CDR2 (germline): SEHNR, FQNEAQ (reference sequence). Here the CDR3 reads CASSSTKGYNTEAFF. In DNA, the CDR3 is TGTGCCAGCAGCTCTACCAAGGGGTATAACACTGAAGCTTTCTTT.

The CDR3 sequence: CASSEGTWGNTIYF. The CDR3 bases are TGTGCCAGCAGTGAGGGGACTTGGGGAAACACCATATATTTT. The V and J genes are TRBV2 and TRBJ1-3; maybe TRBD1 (5 bases). Germline assignment: CDR1 SNHLY and CDR2 FYNNEI. Trimming took off 3 bases at V and 4 bases at J, with 10 bases between the two ends. This CDR3 is 14 amino acids long.

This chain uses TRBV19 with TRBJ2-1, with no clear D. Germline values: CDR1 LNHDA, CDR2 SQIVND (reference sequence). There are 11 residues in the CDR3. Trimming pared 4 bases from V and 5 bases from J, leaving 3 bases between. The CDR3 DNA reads TGTGCCAGTAGTACTCACAATGAGCAGTTCTTC. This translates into CASSTHNEQFF.

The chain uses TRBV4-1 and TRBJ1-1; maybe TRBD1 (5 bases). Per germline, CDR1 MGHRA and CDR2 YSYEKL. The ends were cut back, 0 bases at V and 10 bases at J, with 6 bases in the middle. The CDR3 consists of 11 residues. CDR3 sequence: CASSQEGGAFF. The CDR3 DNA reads TGCGCCAGCAGCCAAGAGGGGGGAGCTTTCTTT.

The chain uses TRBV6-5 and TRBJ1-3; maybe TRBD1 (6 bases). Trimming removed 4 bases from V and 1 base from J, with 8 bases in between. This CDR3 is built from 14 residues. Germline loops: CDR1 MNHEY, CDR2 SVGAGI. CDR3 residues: CASSFQGSGNTIYF. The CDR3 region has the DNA TGTGCCAGCAGTTTTCAGGGGTCTGGAAACACCATATATTTT.

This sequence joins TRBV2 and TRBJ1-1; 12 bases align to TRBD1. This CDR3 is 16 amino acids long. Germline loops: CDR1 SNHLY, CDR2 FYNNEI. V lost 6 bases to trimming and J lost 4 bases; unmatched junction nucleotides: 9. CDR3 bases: TGTGCCAGCAGGGCCGGGACAGGGGGCGAAAGCACTGAAGCTTTCTTT. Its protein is CASRAGTGGESTEAFF.

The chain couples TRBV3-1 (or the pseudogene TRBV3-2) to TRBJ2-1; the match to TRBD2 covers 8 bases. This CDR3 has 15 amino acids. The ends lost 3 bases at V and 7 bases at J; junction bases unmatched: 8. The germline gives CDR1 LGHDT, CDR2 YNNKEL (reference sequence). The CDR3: CASSHDRLAGNEQFF. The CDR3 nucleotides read TGTGCCAGCAGCCACGATCGGCTAGCGGGTAATGAGCAGTTCTTC.

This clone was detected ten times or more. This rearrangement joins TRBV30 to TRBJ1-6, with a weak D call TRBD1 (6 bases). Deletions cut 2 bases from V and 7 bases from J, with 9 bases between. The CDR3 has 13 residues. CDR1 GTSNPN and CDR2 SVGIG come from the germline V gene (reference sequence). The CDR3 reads CAWSTTGNSPLHF. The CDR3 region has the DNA TGTGCCTGGAGTACCACAGGGAATTCACCCCTCCACTTT.

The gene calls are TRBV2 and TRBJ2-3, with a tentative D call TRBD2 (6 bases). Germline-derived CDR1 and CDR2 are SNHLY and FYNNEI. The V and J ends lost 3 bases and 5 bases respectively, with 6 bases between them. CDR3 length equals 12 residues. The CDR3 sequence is CASSDGGDTQYF. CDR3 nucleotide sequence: TGTGCCAGCAGTGACGGGGGAGATACGCAGTATTTT.

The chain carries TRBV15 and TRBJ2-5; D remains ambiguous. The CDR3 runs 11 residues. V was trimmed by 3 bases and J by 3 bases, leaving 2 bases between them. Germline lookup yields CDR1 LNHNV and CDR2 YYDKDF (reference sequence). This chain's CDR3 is CATSSEETQYF. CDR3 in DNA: TGTGCCACCAGCAGCGAAGAGACCCAGTACTTC.